This TCR beta chain is from a study of CD8 T cells in ankylosing spondylitis (dated 2017 in TCRdb). Describing the broader study: T cell receptor beta repertoires were profiled in healthy donors and ankylosing spondylitis patients so that disease-linked TCR variants could be found. In total, the full study cohort was made up of nearly 110 healthy donors and more than 20 ankylosing spondylitis patients. Samples of peripheral blood were taken, and for ankylosing spondylitis patients, synovial fluid was collected as well.

Counted from cysteine to phenylalanine, this CDR3 has 16 amino acids. The sequence is cut down to CDR3 DNA, 48 bases in frame from base 1. V and J are truncated by 0 bases and 1 base respectively, leaving an intervening sequence of 10 bases. CDR1 SGHKS and CDR2 YYEKEE are derived from the germline V gene (reference sequence). Synovial fluid samples were matched to blood samples from the same ankylosing spondylitis patients. Findings and caveats that apply to the study as a whole: Blood from ankylosing spondylitis patients appeared to be characterized by a TCR beta motif composed of roughly 8 highly homologous amino acid variants. Significant enrichment of the disease-linked clones was reported in matched synovial fluid samples from ankylosing spondylitis patients. Some of the motif variants had been reported before in the synovial fluid and blood of reactive arthritis patients, a finding that suggests common disease-initiation mechanisms. The disease-linked clones showed a CD8+ phenotype and occurred at relatively low frequencies in peripheral blood.

In its sample, this clonotype was seen many times. This receptor's antigen is unknown. Per-nucleotide qualities are absent, and no much larger clonotype sits a single base away. Reads for this sample came from an Illumina HiSeq 2500. Quantitative 5'-RACE with molecular barcodes was the method used to prepare the TCR beta libraries. Per the authors' processing: To identify disease-linked TCR variants, a new computational method was used, one built on a probabilistic model of VDJ rearrangement. TCRdb reworked the public reads: Q25 trimming with fastp, MiXCR clone assembly, productive beta chains retained. Each CDR3 protein gets just one entry, which takes the most common genes and DNA from the rows behind it. TCRdb, not the authors, supplied the V and J calls. In all, the sample holds 30,000 to 45,000 distinct CDR3 sequences, and about 11% of those were seen once. 20% to 25% of the sample comes from the top ten.

The specimen was synovial fluid, either unsorted or a sorted T cell fraction (not recorded which). This TCR was recovered from a male donor with ankylosing spondylitis. The chain employs TRBV5-5 and TRBJ2-2; no D gene can be assigned with confidence. In nucleotides, the sequence is TGTGCCAGCAGCTTGGCCTTCGGCGGGAACACCGGGGAGCTGTTTTTT. It translates as CASSLAFGGNTGELFF. Beyond the CDR3, the reference TRBV5-5 and TRBJ2-2 genes provide the residues; the full variable domain reads: DAGVTQSPTHLIKTRGQQVTLRCSPISGHKSVSWYQQVLGQGPQFIFQYYEKEERGRGNFPDRFSARQFPNYSSELNVNALLLGDSALYLCASSLAFGGNTGELFFGEGSRLTVL.